This T cell receptor (beta chain) was captured by sequencing in a study of blood T cell repertoires in COVID-19. Study summary: Both acute and convalescent COVID-19 samples were obtained from the United States, Italy and Spain.

This clone has just a few counts. Those enrolled in Seattle joined during active infection and were followed longitudinally afterward. CDR1 and CDR2 from the germline V gene are LGHDT and YNNKEL (reference sequence). V was cut by 1 base and J by 3 bases, with 10 bases left in between. The CDR3 extends over 14 amino acids. Original handling: Reference gene primer amplification gave nucleated cell count estimates. The repertoire was sequenced with immunoSEQ multiplex PCR; TCRdb's copy has only in-frame clones and lacks some. Clone size and V and J calls were adopted from that table, with D and trimming inferred from the DNA. The repertoire includes 440,000 or so clones, about nine tenths of them detected once, and roughly 1.4% sits in the top ten.

This receptor was taken from a woman in her thirties or forties with COVID-19, enrolled during active disease. The V call is TRBV3-1 (or the pseudogene TRBV3-2), the J call TRBJ2-7; no reliable D call. The sample comprised peripheral blood. CDR3 loop: CASSQAGWSYEQYF. The CDR3 nucleotides read TGTGCCAGCAGCCAAGCTGGATGGAGCTACGAGCAGTACTTC.